These T cell receptor beta chains were read from a single sample in a study of shared clonotypes between healthy human individuals. Profiling relied on immunoSEQ multiplex PCR, and the TCRdb table lists in-frame clones only, not all of them. The sample contains about 2.3 million clones, just under 95% of which appear only once. Sequencing used naive CD4+ T cells from PBMCs. Receptor source: a man aged 18 to 30 in good health. Some clones in this sample may be carry-over from other donors' samples. Both conserved end residues are part of each CDR3. D genes are given only for firm matches. Clone size appears in some rows only: once, few, many, or a class for an expanded clone.

clone_size: .
j_call: TRBJ2-7
d_call: TRBD2
v_call: TRBV19
cdr3_nt: TGTGCCAGTAGTATTTCTAGCGGGAGAGGCGAGCAGTACTTC
cdr3_aa: CASSISSGRGEQYF

clone_size: .
j_call: TRBJ1-4
d_call: .
v_call: TRBV6-5
cdr3_nt: TGTGCCAGCAGTTACTCGGGGCAGGGGCAGGAAAAACTGTTTTTT
cdr3_aa: CASSYSGQGQEKLFF

clone_size: few
j_call: TRBJ1-1
d_call: .
v_call: TRBV6-5
cdr3_nt: TGTGCCAGCAGTCAAACGACGTCCGAAGCTTTCTTT
cdr3_aa: CASSQTTSEAFF

clone_size: .
j_call: TRBJ2-1
d_call: TRBD2
v_call: TRBV27
cdr3_nt: TGTGCCAGCAGCCCCCGGACTAGCGGGTACAATGAGCAGTTCTTC
cdr3_aa: CASSPRTSGYNEQFF

clone_size: once
j_call: TRBJ2-4
d_call: TRBD1
v_call: TRBV9
cdr3_nt: TGTGCCAGCAGCGCCGACAGGGGAAACATTCAGTACTTC
cdr3_aa: CASSADRGNIQYF

clone_size: .
j_call: TRBJ2-1
d_call: .
v_call: TRBV7-9
cdr3_nt: TGTGCCAGCAGCTTAGGCGCAAGCTCCTACAATGAGCAGTTCTTC
cdr3_aa: CASSLGASSYNEQFF

clone_size: .
j_call: TRBJ1-5
d_call: .
v_call: TRBV5-5
cdr3_nt: TGTGCCAGCAGCTTGGACTGGCCGGATAGCAATCAGCCCCAGCATTTT
cdr3_aa: CASSLDWPDSNQPQHF

clone_size: .
j_call: TRBJ1-2
d_call: .
v_call: TRBV6-1
cdr3_nt: TGTGCCAGCCAGGCCAGCTATGGCTACACCTTC
cdr3_aa: CASQASYGYTF

clone_size: .
j_call: TRBJ1-5
d_call: .
v_call: TRBV28
cdr3_nt: TGTGCCAGCAGTTTTGGAGGGCAGGGGATTCAGCCCCAGCATTTT
cdr3_aa: CASSFGGQGIQPQHF

clone_size: .
j_call: TRBJ2-2
d_call: .
v_call: TRBV18
cdr3_nt: TGTGCCAGCTCACCTCAGGGCGACACCGGGGAGCTGTTTTTT
cdr3_aa: CASSPQGDTGELFF

clone_size: .
j_call: TRBJ2-5
d_call: .
v_call: TRBV28
cdr3_nt: TGTGCCAGCAGTTCCCCCTCGGTGGATACGGTACCCTTGTACCAAGAGACCCAGTACTTC
cdr3_aa: CASSSPSVDTVPLYQETQYF

clone_size: .
j_call: TRBJ2-2
d_call: .
v_call: TRBV7-2
cdr3_nt: TGTGCCAGCAGCCTCGGGAAAGGGGAGCTGTTTTTT
cdr3_aa: CASSLGKGELFF

clone_size: once
j_call: TRBJ2-1
d_call: TRBD2
v_call: TRBV18
cdr3_nt: TGTGCCAGCTCACCTGGACTAGCGGGAGACAATGAGCAGTTCTTC
cdr3_aa: CASSPGLAGDNEQFF

clone_size: .
j_call: TRBJ2-2
d_call: .
v_call: TRBV7-3
cdr3_nt: TGTGCCAGCAGCTTATTTGGGGGCCTCGACTCCGGGGAGCTGTTTTTT
cdr3_aa: CASSLFGGLDSGELFF

clone_size: few
j_call: TRBJ2-7
d_call: .
v_call: TRBV27
cdr3_nt: TGTGCCAGCAGTTCCGAACGGGCATACGAGCAGTACTTC
cdr3_aa: CASSSERAYEQYF

clone_size: .
j_call: TRBJ1-2
d_call: .
v_call: TRBV27
cdr3_nt: TGTGCCAGCAGTACCCCGGCCTCGGGCTACACCTTC
cdr3_aa: CASSTPASGYTF

clone_size: .
j_call: TRBJ2-2
d_call: .
v_call: TRBV4-2
cdr3_nt: TGTGCCAGCAGCCAAGAGACTAGTAACACCGGGGAGCTGTTTTTT
cdr3_aa: CASSQETSNTGELFF

clone_size: .
j_call: TRBJ2-7
d_call: .
v_call: TRBV28
cdr3_nt: TGTGCCAGCAGTTGGGAACTAGGACGGAGCCACTACGAGCAGTACTTC
cdr3_aa: CASSWELGRSHYEQYF

clone_size: .
j_call: TRBJ2-7
d_call: TRBD2
v_call: TRBV7-2
cdr3_nt: TGTGCCAGCAGCTTAGCTGGGGCGGGAGAGGCCGCCTACGAGCAGTACTTC
cdr3_aa: CASSLAGAGEAAYEQYF

clone_size: once
j_call: TRBJ2-7
d_call: .
v_call: TRBV27
cdr3_nt: TGTGCCAGCAGTTACCGGACAGGGGGGACCAGGGGACTAGCAGCCAATACGCAGTACTTC
cdr3_aa: CASSYRTGGTRGLAANTQYF

clone_size: .
j_call: TRBJ2-7
d_call: TRBD1
v_call: TRBV30
cdr3_nt: TGTGCCTGGAGCGTAGGTACAGGGGGCTACGAGCAGTACTTC
cdr3_aa: CAWSVGTGGYEQYF

clone_size: once
j_call: TRBJ2-7
d_call: .
v_call: TRBV28
cdr3_nt: TGTGCCAGCACCCGGGGGCGGTCCTCCTACGAGCAGTACTTC
cdr3_aa: CASTRGRSSYEQYF

clone_size: .
j_call: TRBJ2-5
d_call: .
v_call: TRBV6-1
cdr3_nt: TGTGCCAGCAGTGAACGGTATATAGGACACGAGATCCAAGAGACCCAGTACTTC
cdr3_aa: CASSERYIGHEIQETQYF

clone_size: .
j_call: TRBJ2-3
d_call: .
v_call: TRBV14
cdr3_nt: TGTGCCAGCAGCCAAGTGGGGGCGGCAGATACGCAGTATTTT
cdr3_aa: CASSQVGAADTQYF

clone_size: .
j_call: TRBJ1-5
d_call: .
v_call: TRBV5-8
cdr3_nt: TGTGCCAGCAGTATGACAAGAGGGATTAGCAATCAGCCCCAGCATTTT
cdr3_aa: CASSMTRGISNQPQHF

clone_size: .
j_call: TRBJ2-5
d_call: TRBD1
v_call: TRBV6-5
cdr3_nt: TGTGCCAGCAGTTACGGGGGACAGGGGTTTGAGACCCAGTACTTC
cdr3_aa: CASSYGGQGFETQYF

clone_size: .
j_call: TRBJ2-7
d_call: .
v_call: TRBV5-4
cdr3_nt: TGTGCCAGCAGCTCACCCGGAAGCTCCTACGAGCAGTACTTC
cdr3_aa: CASSSPGSSYEQYF

clone_size: .
j_call: TRBJ2-5
d_call: .
v_call: TRBV7-3
cdr3_nt: TGTGCCAGCAGCTTGTGCCGTATCCAAGAGACCCAGTACTTC
cdr3_aa: CASSLCRIQETQYF

clone_size: .
j_call: TRBJ2-3
d_call: .
v_call: TRBV7-2
cdr3_nt: TGTGCCAGCAGAAGCTACTCCAAAGGCACAGATACGCAGTATTTT
cdr3_aa: CASRSYSKGTDTQYF

clone_size: .
j_call: TRBJ1-1
d_call: .
v_call: TRBV10-3
cdr3_nt: TGTGCCATCAGCGGGGGTGGGAGGAACACTGAAGCTTTCTTT
cdr3_aa: CAISGGGRNTEAFF

clone_size: .
j_call: TRBJ2-5
d_call: .
v_call: TRBV5-4
cdr3_nt: TGTGCCAGCAGCTTGGCCAAGAGGGGCAGGGAGACCCAGTACTTC
cdr3_aa: CASSLAKRGRETQYF

clone_size: .
j_call: TRBJ2-2
d_call: TRBD1
v_call: TRBV5-1
cdr3_nt: TGCGCCAGCAGCGGGGGACAGGGAGGCACCGGGGAGCTGTTTTTT
cdr3_aa: CASSGGQGGTGELFF

clone_size: .
j_call: TRBJ1-1
d_call: .
v_call: TRBV25-1
cdr3_nt: TGTGCCAGCAGTGAAAGCCAGGGGCGAAGCACTGAAGCTTTCTTT
cdr3_aa: CASSESQGRSTEAFF

clone_size: .
j_call: TRBJ2-1
d_call: TRBD2
v_call: TRBV7-2
cdr3_nt: TGTGCCAGCAGTCTGACCGGGACTAGCGGATACAATGAGCAGTTCTTC
cdr3_aa: CASSLTGTSGYNEQFF

clone_size: .
j_call: TRBJ2-2
d_call: .
v_call: TRBV7-2
cdr3_nt: TGTGCCAGCAGCGCATACACCGGGGAGCTGTTTTTT
cdr3_aa: CASSAYTGELFF

clone_size: .
j_call: TRBJ2-3
d_call: TRBD1
v_call: TRBV30
cdr3_nt: TGTGCCTGGAGTGTACAGGGGGTGGATACGCAGTATTTT
cdr3_aa: CAWSVQGVDTQYF

clone_size: once
j_call: TRBJ2-7
d_call: .
v_call: TRBV19
cdr3_nt: TGTGCCAGTAGTATAGATCCCCCTGGCTACACCCTGAGGAGCTACGAGCAGTACTTC
cdr3_aa: CASSIDPPGYTLRSYEQYF

clone_size: .
j_call: TRBJ2-1
d_call: TRBD2
v_call: TRBV27
cdr3_nt: TGTGCCAGCAGCCCTATAGCGGGCCCCCAGGACTACAATGAGCAGTTCTTC
cdr3_aa: CASSPIAGPQDYNEQFF

clone_size: .
j_call: TRBJ2-3
d_call: .
v_call: TRBV18
cdr3_nt: TGTGCCAGCTCACCAGGGCGGAGGGTAGCAGATACGCAGTATTTT
cdr3_aa: CASSPGRRVADTQYF

clone_size: .
j_call: TRBJ2-2
d_call: .
v_call: TRBV5-6
cdr3_nt: TGTGCCAGCAGCTTGGTGGTCGGGGAGCTGTTTTTT
cdr3_aa: CASSLVVGELFF

clone_size: .
j_call: TRBJ2-1
d_call: .
v_call: TRBV27
cdr3_nt: TGTGCCAGCAGACAGTACAATGAGCAGTTCTTC
cdr3_aa: CASRQYNEQFF

clone_size: .
j_call: TRBJ2-7
d_call: .
v_call: TRBV15
cdr3_nt: TGTGCCACCAGCAGAGTTCATAGTGGGGCCTACGAGCAGTACTTC
cdr3_aa: CATSRVHSGAYEQYF

clone_size: once
j_call: TRBJ1-1
d_call: .
v_call: TRBV5-1
cdr3_nt: TGCGCCAGCAGCTTCGCTGGGAGGGACACTGAAGCTTTCTTT
cdr3_aa: CASSFAGRDTEAFF

clone_size: .
j_call: TRBJ2-3
d_call: TRBD2
v_call: TRBV4-2
cdr3_nt: TGTGCCAGCAGCCAAGGACGACTAGCGGAGAGCACAGATACGCAGTATTTT
cdr3_aa: CASSQGRLAESTDTQYF

clone_size: .
j_call: TRBJ2-5
d_call: .
v_call: TRBV6-5
cdr3_nt: TGTGCCAGCAGTTACTCTTGGGACGAGACCCAGTACTTC
cdr3_aa: CASSYSWDETQYF

clone_size: .
j_call: TRBJ2-3
d_call: .
v_call: TRBV5-1
cdr3_nt: TGCGCCAGCAGCTCACAGGGAGGTGATACGCAGTATTTT
cdr3_aa: CASSSQGGDTQYF

clone_size: once
j_call: TRBJ2-5
d_call: .
v_call: TRBV6-1
cdr3_nt: TGTGCCAGCAGTGAAAGGCTGACCCAGTACTTC
cdr3_aa: CASSERLTQYF

clone_size: once
j_call: TRBJ2-3
d_call: .
v_call: TRBV5-1
cdr3_nt: TGCGCCAGCAGCCCTATCGCGGGCACAGATACGCAGTATTTT
cdr3_aa: CASSPIAGTDTQYF

clone_size: .
j_call: TRBJ1-1
d_call: .
v_call: TRBV19
cdr3_nt: TGTGCCAGTAGTGCTTCGGACGTTGCCGAAGCTTTCTTT
cdr3_aa: CASSASDVAEAFF

clone_size: .
j_call: TRBJ2-5
d_call: .
v_call: TRBV6-6
cdr3_nt: TGTGCCAGCAGTTCCCCTTCGGTGGGCGGCGGGGAGACCCAGTACTTC
cdr3_aa: CASSSPSVGGGETQYF

clone_size: once
j_call: TRBJ2-7
d_call: .
v_call: TRBV15
cdr3_nt: TGTGCCACCAGCAGAGGATCCCGGGCTTACGAGCAGTACTTC
cdr3_aa: CATSRGSRAYEQYF

clone_size: .
j_call: TRBJ1-2
d_call: TRBD1
v_call: TRBV29-1
cdr3_nt: TGCAGCGCCCAGGGGGAAACGGGCGGCTACACCTTC
cdr3_aa: CSAQGETGGYTF

clone_size: .
j_call: TRBJ2-3
d_call: .
v_call: TRBV18
cdr3_nt: TGTGCCAGCTCACCACCTGTTTGGGGGCGAACAACAGATACGCAGTATTTT
cdr3_aa: CASSPPVWGRTTDTQYF

clone_size: .
j_call: TRBJ2-7
d_call: .
v_call: TRBV7-6
cdr3_nt: TGTGCCAGCAGCTTACGCGCTGCCCCGTACTTC
cdr3_aa: CASSLRAAPYF

clone_size: .
j_call: TRBJ2-7
d_call: .
v_call: TRBV7-2
cdr3_nt: TGTGCCAGCAGCTTAGCGCTAAGGCCGAACGAGCAGTACTTC
cdr3_aa: CASSLALRPNEQYF

clone_size: .
j_call: TRBJ1-2
d_call: .
v_call: TRBV4-3
cdr3_nt: TGCGCCAGCAGCCGGCGGGTCGAGGGAGAAAACTATGGCTACACCTTC
cdr3_aa: CASSRRVEGENYGYTF

clone_size: .
j_call: TRBJ2-3
d_call: .
v_call: TRBV7-3
cdr3_nt: TGTGCCAGCAGCTTAGGCTTAGTTAGCACAGATACGCAGTATTTT
cdr3_aa: CASSLGLVSTDTQYF

clone_size: .
j_call: TRBJ1-5
d_call: TRBD1
v_call: TRBV27
cdr3_nt: TGTGCCAGCAGTTTATCGGGACAGGGCTTTCAGCCCCAGCATTTT
cdr3_aa: CASSLSGQGFQPQHF

clone_size: .
j_call: TRBJ2-5
d_call: .
v_call: TRBV5-4
cdr3_nt: TGTGCCAGCAGCTCCCCCCAGGGGGGAGAGACCCAGTACTTC
cdr3_aa: CASSSPQGGETQYF

clone_size: .
j_call: TRBJ2-5
d_call: TRBD1
v_call: TRBV6-6
cdr3_nt: TGTGCCAGCAGTTCCGGACAGGGCCTTACGCAAGAGACCCAGTACTTC
cdr3_aa: CASSSGQGLTQETQYF